What follows describes a single T cell receptor beta chain. Its antigen is undetermined. The source of the sample is a study of T cell repertoires in ileal Crohn's disease. Study at large: Operated complications were stricturing disease (61%) and penetrating disease (about 40%). General study findings and limits: Clonality above 26.8% at surgery always came with endoscopic recurrence.

Per sample, 400 to 550 nanograms of biopsy DNA were TCRB immunosequenced. This table comes from immunoSEQ multiplex PCR, and its TCRdb copy is limited to in-frame clones, with some not included. The sample has about 5,400 clones, around 86% seen once; the top ten hold 13% to 15%. There are 14 residues in the CDR3. In germline, CDR1 is LNHDA, CDR2 SQIVND (reference sequence). The V end lost 5 bases, the J end lost 2 bases, and 13 bases lay between the germline ends. Eligibility required adulthood, ileal or ileocolonic Crohn's disease and indicated ileocolonic resection. Sequencing was carried out using ileal tissue. The chain couples TRBV19 to TRBJ2-7, with a possible D match to TRBD1 (6 bases). The TCR sequence derives from an adult with Crohn's disease. This chain's CDR3 is CASSGRTATYEQYF. The CDR3 DNA sequence: TGTGCCAGTAGTGGACGGACAGCGACCTACGAGCAGTACTTC.